This TCR beta chain is drawn from a study of blood T cell repertoires in COVID-19. As for the study in general: From the United States, Italy and Spain came samples of acute and convalescent COVID-19.

The data were produced by immunoSEQ multiplex PCR, yet TCRdb's version contains in-frame clones alone and is incomplete. The sample has about 210,000 clones; over 75% are singletons. The sample comprised peripheral blood. This TCR was recovered from a woman in her 40s with acute or convalescent COVID-19.

The CDR3 nucleotides read TGCGCCAGCAGCCTGCTCGGGACTAGCGCCCAAGAGACCCAGTACTTC. Translated, it gives CASSLLGTSAQETQYF. The chain links TRBV5-1 to TRBJ2-5; TRBD2 matches 10 bases. Germline CDR1 SGHRS, CDR2 YFSETQ. The trim removed 4 bases at V and 1 base at J, leaving 7 bases unmatched. The CDR3 is made up of 16 amino acids.